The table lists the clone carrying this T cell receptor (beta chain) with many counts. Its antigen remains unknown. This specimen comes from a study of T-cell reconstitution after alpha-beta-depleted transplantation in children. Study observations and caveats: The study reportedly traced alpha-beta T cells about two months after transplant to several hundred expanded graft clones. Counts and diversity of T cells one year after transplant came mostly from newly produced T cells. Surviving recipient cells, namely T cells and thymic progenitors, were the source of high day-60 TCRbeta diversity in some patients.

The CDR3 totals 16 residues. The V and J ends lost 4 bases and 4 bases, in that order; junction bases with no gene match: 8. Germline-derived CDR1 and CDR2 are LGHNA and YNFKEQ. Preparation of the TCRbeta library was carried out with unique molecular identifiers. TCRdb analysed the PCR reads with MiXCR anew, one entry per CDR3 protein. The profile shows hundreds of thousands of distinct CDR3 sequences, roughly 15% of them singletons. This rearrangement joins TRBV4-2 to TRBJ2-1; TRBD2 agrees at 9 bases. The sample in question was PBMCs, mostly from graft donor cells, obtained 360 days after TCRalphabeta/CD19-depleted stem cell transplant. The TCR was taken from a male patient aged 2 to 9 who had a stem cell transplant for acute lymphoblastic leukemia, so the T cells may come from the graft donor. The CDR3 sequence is CASSLLPSGDYNEQFF. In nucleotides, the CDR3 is TGTGCCAGCAGCCTCCTACCTAGCGGGGATTACAATGAGCAGTTCTTC.